Here is one TCR beta chain with its context. Its specificity is not known. The data were taken from a study of T cell responses to AZD1222 COVID-19 vaccine. Across the study: Pooling covered second doses at about 4 or about 12 weeks. Study-level results: The CD4 TCRs associated with vaccination extended across spike and predominated at 160-218 and 743-854.

V was clipped by 3 bases and J by 1 base; unmatched bases: 0. The germline V gene encodes CDR1 MGHRA and CDR2 YSYEKL. CDR3 size: 15 residues. Clones were sequenced by immunoSEQ multiplex PCR, and TCRdb holds only the in-frame ones, with some missing. The table shows roughly 200,000 clones, with around 94% occurring only once. This clonotype was sampled from an adult in good health. This material consisted of peripheral blood, taken on day 0 of AZD1222 vaccination. The V call is TRBV4-1, the J call TRBJ1-6, with TRBD1 matching over 7 bases. The DNA for the CDR3 is TGCGCCAGCAGCCAGACAGGGTCCTATAATTCACCCCTCCACTTT. Amino acids: CASSQTGSYNSPLHF.